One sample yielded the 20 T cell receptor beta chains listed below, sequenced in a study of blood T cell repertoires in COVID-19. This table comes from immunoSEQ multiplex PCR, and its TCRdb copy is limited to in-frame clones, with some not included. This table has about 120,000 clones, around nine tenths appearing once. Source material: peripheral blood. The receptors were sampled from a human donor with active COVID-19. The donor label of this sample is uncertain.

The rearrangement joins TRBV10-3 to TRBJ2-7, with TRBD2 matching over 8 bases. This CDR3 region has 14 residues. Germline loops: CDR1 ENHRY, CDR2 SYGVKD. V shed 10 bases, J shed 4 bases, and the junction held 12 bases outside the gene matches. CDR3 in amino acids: CATQSRASGYEQYF. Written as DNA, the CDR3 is TGTGCCACCCAGAGTCGGGCTAGCGGGTACGAGCAGTACTTC.

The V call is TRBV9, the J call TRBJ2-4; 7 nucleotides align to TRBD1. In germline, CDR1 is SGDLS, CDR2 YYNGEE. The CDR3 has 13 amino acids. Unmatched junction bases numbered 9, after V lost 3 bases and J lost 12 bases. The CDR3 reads CASSDGTADRQYF. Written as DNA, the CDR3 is TGTGCCAGCAGCGACGGGACAGCCGACCGTCAGTACTTC.

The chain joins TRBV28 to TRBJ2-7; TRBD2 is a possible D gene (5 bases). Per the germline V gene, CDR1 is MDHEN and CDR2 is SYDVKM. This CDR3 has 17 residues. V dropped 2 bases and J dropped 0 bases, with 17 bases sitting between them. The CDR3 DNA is TGTGCCAGCAGTTTACCTCTGGCGGAAACTAGCTCCTACGAGCAGTACTTC. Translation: CASSLPLAETSSYEQYF.

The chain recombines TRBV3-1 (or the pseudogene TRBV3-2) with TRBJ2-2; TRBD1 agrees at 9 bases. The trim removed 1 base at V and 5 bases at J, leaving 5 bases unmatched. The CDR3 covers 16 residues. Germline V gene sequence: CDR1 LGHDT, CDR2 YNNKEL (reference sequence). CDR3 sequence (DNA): TGTGCCAGCAGCCAAGTCCCGGGACAGGGAACCGGGGAGCTGTTTTTT. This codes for CASSQVPGQGTGELFF.

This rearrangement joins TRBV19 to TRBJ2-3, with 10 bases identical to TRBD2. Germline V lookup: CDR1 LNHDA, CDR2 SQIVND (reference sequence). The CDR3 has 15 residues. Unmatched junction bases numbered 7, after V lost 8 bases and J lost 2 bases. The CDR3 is CASRPSGGSTDTQYF. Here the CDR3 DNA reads TGTGCCAGTCGCCCTAGCGGGGGCTCCACAGATACGCAGTATTTT.

The CDR3 nucleotides read TGTGCCAGCAGCCCAGACTTATACCCTTCCTACGAGCAGTACTTC. Residues: CASSPDLYPSYEQYF. The rearrangement links TRBV28 to TRBJ2-7; D not resolved. V lost 6 bases and J lost 1, with 16 bases in between. The CDR3 sequence is 15 residues long. Germline CDR1 reads MDHEN; CDR2 reads SYDVKM.

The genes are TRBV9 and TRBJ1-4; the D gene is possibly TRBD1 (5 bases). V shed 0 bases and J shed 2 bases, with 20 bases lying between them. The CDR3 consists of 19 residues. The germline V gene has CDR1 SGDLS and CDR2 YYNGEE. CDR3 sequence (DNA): TGTGCCAGCAGCGTAGGTGGGTCGGCAGGGATATCGACTAATGAAAAACTGTTTTTT. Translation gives CASSVGGSAGISTNEKLFF.

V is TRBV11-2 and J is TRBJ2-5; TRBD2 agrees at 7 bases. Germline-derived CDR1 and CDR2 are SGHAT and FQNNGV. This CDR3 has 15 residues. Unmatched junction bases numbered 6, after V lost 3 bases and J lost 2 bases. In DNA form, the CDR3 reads TGTGCCAGCAGCTTCAGGCGGGGGTTACAAGAGACCCAGTACTTC. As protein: CASSFRRGLQETQYF.

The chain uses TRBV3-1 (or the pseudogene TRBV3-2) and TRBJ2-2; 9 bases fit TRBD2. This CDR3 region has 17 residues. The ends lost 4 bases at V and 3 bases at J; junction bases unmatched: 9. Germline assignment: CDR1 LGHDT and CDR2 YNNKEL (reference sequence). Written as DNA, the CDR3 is TGTGCCAGCAGCCCGAGTTTGGGCGGGGGGGACACCGGGGAGCTGTTTTTT. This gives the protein CASSPSLGGGDTGELFF.

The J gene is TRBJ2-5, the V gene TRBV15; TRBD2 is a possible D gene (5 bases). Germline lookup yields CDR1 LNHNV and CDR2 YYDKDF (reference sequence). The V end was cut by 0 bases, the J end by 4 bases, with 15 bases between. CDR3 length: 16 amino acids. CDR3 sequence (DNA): TGTGCCACCAGCAGAGATAGGGCAGGCGCGGGAGAGACCCAGTACTTC. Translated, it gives CATSRDRAGAGETQYF. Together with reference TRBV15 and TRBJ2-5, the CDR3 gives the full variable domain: DAMVIQNPRYQVTQFGKPVTLSCSQTLNHNVMYWYQQKSSQAPKLLFHYYDKDFNNEADTPDNFQSRRPNTSFCFLDIRSPGLGDTAMYLCATSRDRAGAGETQYFGPGTRLLVL.

The CDR3 nucleotides are TGTGCCAGCAGTATCCAAGGCGGAAAACTGTTTTTT. Protein: CASSIQGGKLFF. This chain connects TRBV25-1 to TRBJ1-4; D ambiguous. Deletions cut 5 bases from V and 10 bases from J, with 11 bases between. The CDR3 consists of 12 residues. Looked up from germline, CDR1 is MGHDK and CDR2 is SYGVNS.

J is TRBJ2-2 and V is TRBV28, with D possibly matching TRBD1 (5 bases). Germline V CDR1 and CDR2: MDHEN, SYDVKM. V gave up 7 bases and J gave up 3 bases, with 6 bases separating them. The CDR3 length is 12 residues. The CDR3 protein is CASKGDTGELFF. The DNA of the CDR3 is TGTGCCAGCAAAGGGGACACCGGGGAGCTGTTTTTT. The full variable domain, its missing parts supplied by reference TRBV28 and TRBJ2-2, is DVKVTQSSRYLVKRTGEKVFLECVQDMDHENMFWYRQDPGLGLRLIYFSYDVKMKEKGDIPEGYSVSREKKERFSLILESASTNQTSMYLCASKGDTGELFFGEGSRLTVL.

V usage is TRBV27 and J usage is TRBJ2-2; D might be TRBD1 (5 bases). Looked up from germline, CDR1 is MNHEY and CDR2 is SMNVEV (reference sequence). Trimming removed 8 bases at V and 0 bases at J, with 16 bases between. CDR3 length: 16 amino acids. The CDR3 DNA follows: TGTGCCAGCTCCCGGATAGACAGATCGAACACCGGGGAGCTGTTTTTT. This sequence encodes CASSRIDRSNTGELFF.

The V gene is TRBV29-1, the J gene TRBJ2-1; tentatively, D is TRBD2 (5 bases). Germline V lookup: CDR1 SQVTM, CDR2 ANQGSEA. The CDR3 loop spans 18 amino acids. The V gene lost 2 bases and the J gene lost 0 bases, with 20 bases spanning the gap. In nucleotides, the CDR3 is TGCAGCGTTGAACTGGAGAGTTTTGGGAGTAGCTCCTACAATGAGCAGTTCTTC. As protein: CSVELESFGSSSYNEQFF.

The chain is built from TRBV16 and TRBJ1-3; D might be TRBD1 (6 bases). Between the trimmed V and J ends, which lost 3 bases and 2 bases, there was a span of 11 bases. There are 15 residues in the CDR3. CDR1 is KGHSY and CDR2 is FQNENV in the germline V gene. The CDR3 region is CASSHPRGPGNTIYF. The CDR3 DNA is TGTGCCAGCAGCCACCCCAGGGGCCCTGGAAACACCATATATTTT.

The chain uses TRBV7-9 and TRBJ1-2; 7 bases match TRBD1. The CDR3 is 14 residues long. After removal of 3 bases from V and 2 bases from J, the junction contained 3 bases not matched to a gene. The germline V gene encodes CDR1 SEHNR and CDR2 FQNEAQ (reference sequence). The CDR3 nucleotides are TGTGCCAGCAGCTTCGGACAGGAGAACTATGGCTACACCTTC. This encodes CASSFGQENYGYTF.

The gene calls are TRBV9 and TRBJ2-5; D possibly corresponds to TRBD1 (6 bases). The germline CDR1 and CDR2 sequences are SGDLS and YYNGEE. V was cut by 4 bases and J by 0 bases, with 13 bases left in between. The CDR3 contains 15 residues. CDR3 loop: CASSPDRTDQETQYF. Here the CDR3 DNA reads TGTGCCAGCAGCCCCGACCGGACAGACCAAGAGACCCAGTACTTC. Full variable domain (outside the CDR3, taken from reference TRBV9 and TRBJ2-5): DSGVTQTPKHLITATGQRVTLRCSPRSGDLSVYWYQQSLDQGLQFLIQYYNGEERAKGNILERFSAQQFPDLHSELNLSSLELGDSALYFCASSPDRTDQETQYFGPGTRLLVL.

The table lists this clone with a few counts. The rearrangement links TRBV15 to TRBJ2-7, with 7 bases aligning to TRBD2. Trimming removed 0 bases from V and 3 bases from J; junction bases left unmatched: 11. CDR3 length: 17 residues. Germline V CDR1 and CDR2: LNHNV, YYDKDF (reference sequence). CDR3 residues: CATSRDRVSGVFYEQYF. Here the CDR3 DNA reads TGTGCCACCAGCAGAGATCGGGTGAGCGGGGTATTCTACGAGCAGTACTTC.

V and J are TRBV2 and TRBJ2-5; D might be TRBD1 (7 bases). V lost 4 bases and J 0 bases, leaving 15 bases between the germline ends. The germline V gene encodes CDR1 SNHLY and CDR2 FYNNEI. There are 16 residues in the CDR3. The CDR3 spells CASSGQGGGYQETQYF. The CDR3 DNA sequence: TGTGCCAGCAGTGGACAGGGTGGGGGGTACCAAGAGACCCAGTACTTC.

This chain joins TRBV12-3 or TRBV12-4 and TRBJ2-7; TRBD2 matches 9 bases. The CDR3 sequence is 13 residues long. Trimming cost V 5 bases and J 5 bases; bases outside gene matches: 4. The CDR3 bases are TGTGCCAGCAGTCAGCGGGGGGTCGACGAGCAGTACTTC. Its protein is CASSQRGVDEQYF.